Listed below are T cell receptor beta chains from one sample, sequenced in a study of blood T cell repertoires in COVID-19. Clones were read by immunoSEQ multiplex PCR, and TCRdb kept only the in-frame ones, dropping some. The table shows about 23,000 clones, with approximately 94% occurring only once. Sequenced material: peripheral blood. These receptors came from a woman aged 45 to 65 with active COVID-19. Each CDR3 is given with its conserved first and last residue. D genes are given only for firm matches.

TRBJ1-2,13,TRBD1,TRBV6-4,TGTGCCAGCAGCTTGGGACAGGATGGAGGCTACACCTTC,CASSLGQDGGYTF
TRBJ2-1,16,TRBD2,TRBV11-2,TGTGCCAGCAGCTTAGCGGGGCGGGAGGGCATCTGTGAGCAGTTCTTC,CASSLAGREGICEQFF
TRBJ1-2,14,.,TRBV13,TGTGCCAGCAGCTTAGAGGAAAGCGGCTATGGCTACACCTTC,CASSLEESGYGYTF
TRBJ2-3,13,.,TRBV5-1,TGCGCCAGCAGCTTGTCCCGGTCAGATACGCAGTATTTT,CASSLSRSDTQYF
TRBJ2-5,14,.,TRBV28,TGTGCCAGCAGTTTATACGGCGGAGAAGAGACCCAGTACTTC,CASSLYGGEETQYF
TRBJ2-1,16,TRBD2,TRBV5-1,TGCGCCAGCAGCCAACTCGCGGGGGGACGGTACAATGAGCAGTTCTTC,CASSQLAGGRYNEQFF
TRBJ1-1,14,.,TRBV14,TGTGCCAGCAGCCTACAACGGGGGAACACTGAAGCTTTCTTT,CASSLQRGNTEAFF
TRBJ1-4,13,TRBD1,TRBV7-9,TGTGCCAGCAGTACGACAGGGGATGAAAAACTGTTTTTT,CASSTTGDEKLFF
TRBJ1-1,11,.,TRBV12-3/TRBV12-4,TGTGCCAGCAGTTTGGGGCAGGTTGCTTTCTTT,CASSLGQVAFF
TRBJ1-2,15,TRBD1,TRBV3-1/TRBV3-2,TGTGCCAGCAGCCCCCGGGACAGGAATAACTATGGCTACACCTTC,CASSPRDRNNYGYTF
TRBJ2-5,14,TRBD1,TRBV5-1,TGCGCCAGCAGCCCCGGGACAGGGGGGGAGACCCAGTACTTC,CASSPGTGGETQYF
TRBJ1-1,14,TRBD1,TRBV27,TGTGCCAGCAGGGGGACAGGGGCTGTCACTGAAGCTTTCTTT,CASRGTGAVTEAFF
TRBJ2-5,15,.,TRBV6-5,TGTGCCAGCAGTTTAGTTATACAGGGAGGGGAGACCCAGTACTTC,CASSLVIQGGETQYF
TRBJ1-2,17,.,TRBV2,TGTGCCAGCAGTGATCATGTTGGAGGGGTGGCCCACTATGGCTACACCTTC,CASSDHVGGVAHYGYTF
TRBJ2-5,18,TRBD2,TRBV6-2/TRBV6-3,TGTGCCAGCAGTTACTCGATAGTAGGACTAGCGGGGCAAGAGACCCAGTACTTC,CASSYSIVGLAGQETQYF
TRBJ2-7,15,.,TRBV15,TGTGCCACCAGCAGAGGGACAGACCTTGCCTACGAGCAGTACTTC,CATSRGTDLAYEQYF
TRBJ2-2,17,TRBD2,TRBV7-3,TGTGCCAGCAGCTTGACTAGCGGGGGGGCCGGAACCGGGGAGCTGTTTTTT,CASSLTSGGAGTGELFF
TRBJ2-1,15,TRBD2,TRBV19,TGTGCCAGTCCTCCTCCGGGACTAGCGTACAATGAGCAGTTCTTC,CASPPPGLAYNEQFF